This TCR delta chain comes out of a study of DNA immune sequencing with unique molecular identifiers (dated by TCRdb to about 2020). Notes on the research overall: Using immunomagnetic cell separation, gammadelta T cells were enriched from buffy coats, and the genomic DNA of these cells was sequenced. To compare enriched and non-enriched samples, roughly 0.1 ug of enriched gammadelta T-cell DNA and roughly 1 ug of non-enriched PBMC DNA were sequenced. The study developed and validated an ultrasensitive DNA-based TRD repertoire sequencing method using PCR-introduced unique molecular identifiers. The method was checked using synthetic reference molecules and blood samples from healthy people. What the research found in general, with its limitations: More out-of-frame TRD sequences turned up in non-enriched samples, likely coming from partial or unproductive rearrangements in alphabeta T cells. Novel TRD sequences not targeted by the primers cannot be detected with the primer-based approach.

V ends up 3 bases short and J 0 bases short, with an unmatched junction base count of 20. As encoded in the germline V gene, CDR1 is GEAIGNYY while CDR2 is EKD. The CDR3 measures 24 amino acids from cysteine to phenylalanine. Here the CDR3 DNA is all that survives: 72 bases in frame from base 1. The library relied on multiplex PCR. A 32-plex assay with primers for all 8 TRDV and 4 TRDJ genes covering the CDR3 was used to amplify genomic DNA. A 12-nucleotide UMI was added during 3 barcoding PCR cycles, followed by a second PCR with Illumina adapter primers. AMPure XP beads were used for library purification, and library quality was checked on a Fragment Analyzer with the HS NGS Fragment kit. Sequencing was run on an Illumina MiniSeq mid-output kit with about 20% PhiX and 150 cycles of paired-end reads. As for the authors' bioinformatics: MIGEC version 1.2.9 was used to process reads, grouping reads by UMI and building error-corrected consensus sequences. Modified VDJtools version 1.2.1 scripts and the tcR R package were used for post-processing. Clones were re-identified by TCRdb from the public reads with CATT, and rows with the same DNA were merged. It is TCRdb's table, rather than the study itself, that gives the V and J calls and clone size. A total of 350 to 400 delta-chain clones appear in this sample, just over 35% of them only once. Over 50% of the sample comes from the top ten.

This clone was picked up a small number of times. Which antigen it targets is not known. This clone may be a read error of a much larger clone one base away. Sequenced sample: buffy coat blood. The chain links TRDV2 with TRDJ3; 12 central nucleotides agree with TRDD3. This sequence was found in a human donor in good health. The CDR3 in this case is CACDSVLGDTRASVSSWDTRQMFF. In nucleotides, the sequence is TGTGCCTGTGACTCCGTGCTGGGGGATACGCGGGCTTCCGTTAGCTCCTGGGACACCCGACAGATGTTTTTC.